This is a list of T cell receptor beta chains from one sample in a study of blood T cell repertoires in COVID-19. The method was immunoSEQ multiplex PCR; TCRdb's version includes in-frame clones alone and lacks a portion of them. The data contain over 110,000 clones, 88% of them singletons. The sequenced material came from peripheral blood. These receptors were taken from a human donor in a cohort sampled during active COVID-19. Both conserved end residues are part of each CDR3. D genes are given only for firm matches. A clone size is listed for some rows: how often the clone was seen (once, few, many), or a class if it is expanded.

v_gene: TRBV10-3
j_gene: TRBJ1-2
abundance: NA
d_gene: TRBD1
CDR3aa: CAISAPQGGYGYTF
CDR3nt: TGTGCCATCAGTGCCCCACAGGGGGGCTATGGCTACACCTTC

v_gene: TRBV18
j_gene: TRBJ1-2
abundance: NA
d_gene: NA
CDR3aa: CASSPPEGSGYTF
CDR3nt: TGTGCCAGCTCACCACCGGAGGGTTCTGGCTACACCTTC

v_gene: TRBV24-1
j_gene: TRBJ2-7
abundance: NA
d_gene: NA
CDR3aa: CATSDPGNLEQYF
CDR3nt: TGTGCCACCAGTGATCCAGGTAACCTCGAGCAGTACTTC

v_gene: TRBV7-8
j_gene: TRBJ1-2
abundance: NA
d_gene: NA
CDR3aa: CASSSRPIAGYTF
CDR3nt: TGTGCCAGCAGCTCAAGACCGATAGCTGGCTACACCTTC

v_gene: TRBV6-5
j_gene: TRBJ1-2
abundance: NA
d_gene: TRBD1
CDR3aa: CASSTDRRLGYGYTF
CDR3nt: TGTGCCAGCAGTACGGACAGGAGGCTAGGCTATGGCTACACCTTC

v_gene: TRBV7-3
j_gene: TRBJ1-2
abundance: NA
d_gene: TRBD1
CDR3aa: CASSLIGGTGRYGYTF
CDR3nt: TGTGCCAGCAGCTTGATAGGTGGGACAGGGAGGTATGGCTACACCTTC

v_gene: TRBV7-3
j_gene: TRBJ2-3
abundance: NA
d_gene: TRBD2
CDR3aa: CASSTAGGSDTQYF
CDR3nt: TGTGCCAGCAGCACCGCGGGGGGATCAGATACGCAGTATTTT

v_gene: TRBV28
j_gene: TRBJ2-1
abundance: NA
d_gene: NA
CDR3aa: CASNGGGVRVNEQFF
CDR3nt: TGTGCCAGCAACGGGGGTGGCGTAAGGGTAAATGAGCAGTTCTTC

v_gene: TRBV2
j_gene: TRBJ2-4
abundance: NA
d_gene: NA
CDR3aa: CASRPGLQAKNIQYF
CDR3nt: TGTGCCAGCAGGCCAGGGTTACAAGCCAAAAACATTCAGTACTTC

v_gene: TRBV6-5
j_gene: TRBJ1-5
abundance: once
d_gene: NA
CDR3aa: CASSRGTGPNQPQHF
CDR3nt: TGTGCCAGCAGCAGAGGAACAGGGCCCAATCAGCCCCAGCATTTT

v_gene: TRBV11-2
j_gene: TRBJ2-4
abundance: NA
d_gene: NA
CDR3aa: CASSLSPGLSIQYF
CDR3nt: TGTGCCAGCAGCTTATCTCCAGGATTAAGCATTCAGTACTTC

v_gene: TRBV2
j_gene: TRBJ1-6
abundance: once
d_gene: TRBD1
CDR3aa: CASKGDRAGNSPLHF
CDR3nt: TGTGCCAGCAAGGGAGACAGGGCTGGGAATTCACCCCTCCACTTT

v_gene: TRBV5-1
j_gene: TRBJ1-4
abundance: NA
d_gene: TRBD1
CDR3aa: CASTLGQGGEKLFF
CDR3nt: TGCGCCAGCACCTTGGGACAGGGGGGCGAAAAACTGTTTTTT

v_gene: TRBV7-3
j_gene: TRBJ2-7
abundance: NA
d_gene: TRBD2
CDR3aa: CASSSSGGEGDEQYF
CDR3nt: TGTGCCAGCAGCTCGAGCGGGGGAGAAGGGGACGAGCAGTACTTC

v_gene: TRBV4-3
j_gene: TRBJ2-4
abundance: NA
d_gene: TRBD1
CDR3aa: CASSQGTGRAKNIQYF
CDR3nt: TGCGCCAGCAGCCAAGGGACAGGGAGAGCCAAAAACATTCAGTACTTC

v_gene: TRBV2
j_gene: TRBJ1-1
abundance: NA
d_gene: TRBD1
CDR3aa: CASSETGDDTEAFF
CDR3nt: TGTGCCAGCAGTGAAACAGGGGATGACACTGAAGCTTTCTTT

v_gene: TRBV19
j_gene: TRBJ2-1
abundance: NA
d_gene: TRBD2
CDR3aa: CASSATSGGANEQFF
CDR3nt: TGTGCCAGTAGTGCCACTAGCGGGGGGGCCAATGAGCAGTTCTTC

v_gene: TRBV4-3
j_gene: TRBJ2-1
abundance: once
d_gene: NA
CDR3aa: CASSVTYNSYNEQFF
CDR3nt: TGCGCCAGCAGCGTGACTTATAACTCCTACAATGAGCAGTTCTTC

v_gene: TRBV6-5
j_gene: TRBJ2-1
abundance: NA
d_gene: TRBD2
CDR3aa: CASSPSSGGRNEQFF
CDR3nt: TGTGCCAGCAGTCCCTCTAGCGGGGGGAGGAATGAGCAGTTCTTC

v_gene: TRBV18
j_gene: TRBJ1-5
abundance: NA
d_gene: TRBD1
CDR3aa: CASSSGQGREQPQHF
CDR3nt: TGTGCCAGCTCGTCGGGACAGGGTAGAGAACAGCCCCAGCATTTT

v_gene: TRBV11-2
j_gene: TRBJ1-2
abundance: NA
d_gene: NA
CDR3aa: CASSFYRENYGYTF
CDR3nt: TGTGCCAGCAGCTTCTATCGGGAGAACTATGGCTACACCTTC

v_gene: TRBV11-2
j_gene: TRBJ1-3
abundance: NA
d_gene: NA
CDR3aa: CASSLGGLGNTIYF
CDR3nt: TGTGCCAGCAGCTTAGGGGGACTCGGAAACACCATATATTTT

v_gene: TRBV2
j_gene: TRBJ2-1
abundance: NA
d_gene: NA
CDR3aa: CASTGGAYNEQFF
CDR3nt: TGTGCCAGCACTGGTGGGGCGTACAATGAGCAGTTCTTC

v_gene: TRBV4-1
j_gene: TRBJ1-6
abundance: NA
d_gene: TRBD1
CDR3aa: CASSRTGTGESPLHF
CDR3nt: TGCGCCAGCAGCCGGACCGGGACAGGGGAATCACCCCTCCACTTT

v_gene: TRBV30
j_gene: TRBJ2-7
abundance: NA
d_gene: TRBD1
CDR3aa: CAWSYGQGYEQYF
CDR3nt: TGTGCCTGGAGCTATGGACAGGGCTACGAGCAGTACTTC

v_gene: TRBV6-4
j_gene: TRBJ1-2
abundance: NA
d_gene: NA
CDR3aa: CASMSPNYGYTF
CDR3nt: TGTGCCAGCATGTCCCCGAACTATGGCTACACCTTC

v_gene: TRBV5-6
j_gene: TRBJ1-3
abundance: NA
d_gene: NA
CDR3aa: CASSLPGSSGNTIYF
CDR3nt: TGTGCCAGCAGCTTGCCAGGGTCCTCTGGAAACACCATATATTTT

v_gene: TRBV5-6
j_gene: TRBJ1-2
abundance: NA
d_gene: NA
CDR3aa: CASRFFPDSYGYTF
CDR3nt: TGTGCCAGCAGGTTCTTCCCTGATAGCTATGGCTACACCTTC

v_gene: TRBV11-2
j_gene: TRBJ2-7
abundance: once
d_gene: TRBD2
CDR3aa: CASSSTGGAEQYF
CDR3nt: TGTGCCAGCAGCAGCACGGGGGGAGCCGAGCAGTACTTC

v_gene: TRBV6-6
j_gene: TRBJ1-2
abundance: once
d_gene: NA
CDR3aa: CASYTGGMHYGYTF
CDR3nt: TGTGCCTCTTACACCGGGGGAATGCACTATGGCTACACCTTC

v_gene: TRBV19
j_gene: TRBJ1-2
abundance: NA
d_gene: TRBD1
CDR3aa: CASSTGGYGYTF
CDR3nt: TGTGCCAGTAGTACAGGGGGCTATGGCTACACCTTC

v_gene: TRBV19
j_gene: TRBJ1-5
abundance: NA
d_gene: NA
CDR3aa: CASSPPGRNQPQHF
CDR3nt: TGTGCCAGTAGTCCCCCGGGGAGGAATCAGCCCCAGCATTTT

v_gene: TRBV4-1
j_gene: TRBJ1-4
abundance: NA
d_gene: NA
CDR3aa: CASSQDISSTNEKLFF
CDR3nt: TGCGCCAGCAGCCAAGATATCAGTTCAACTAATGAAAAACTGTTTTTT

v_gene: TRBV5-1
j_gene: TRBJ1-6
abundance: NA
d_gene: TRBD1
CDR3aa: CASSLEGGGTPLHF
CDR3nt: TGCGCCAGCAGCTTGGAAGGGGGCGGAACACCCCTCCACTTT

v_gene: TRBV19
j_gene: TRBJ2-7
abundance: NA
d_gene: TRBD1
CDR3aa: CASSTRGQGPSNSYEQYF
CDR3nt: TGTGCCAGTAGTACGAGGGGACAGGGCCCCAGTAACTCCTACGAGCAGTACTTC

v_gene: TRBV7-2
j_gene: TRBJ1-1
abundance: NA
d_gene: NA
CDR3aa: CASSLGGVANTEAFF
CDR3nt: TGTGCCAGCAGCCTCGGGGGGGTGGCGAACACTGAAGCTTTCTTT

v_gene: TRBV5-5
j_gene: TRBJ1-4
abundance: NA
d_gene: NA
CDR3aa: CASRHRDPNEKLFF
CDR3nt: TGTGCCAGCAGACACAGGGATCCTAATGAAAAACTGTTTTTT

v_gene: TRBV4-1
j_gene: TRBJ1-5
abundance: NA
d_gene: NA
CDR3aa: CASSQDRPGGNQPQHF
CDR3nt: TGCGCCAGCAGCCAAGATCGGCCAGGGGGCAATCAGCCCCAGCATTTT

v_gene: TRBV5-1
j_gene: TRBJ2-3
abundance: NA
d_gene: TRBD2
CDR3aa: CASSLPGLAGGADTQYF
CDR3nt: TGCGCCAGCAGCTTGCCGGGACTAGCGGGGGGTGCCGATACGCAGTATTTT

v_gene: TRBV2
j_gene: TRBJ2-7
abundance: few
d_gene: NA
CDR3aa: CASSEILSLSYEQYF
CDR3nt: TGTGCCAGCAGTGAAATCCTCTCCCTTTCCTACGAGCAGTACTTC

v_gene: TRBV4-2
j_gene: TRBJ1-2
abundance: once
d_gene: TRBD1
CDR3aa: CASSPLGQSSNYGYTF
CDR3nt: TGTGCCAGCAGCCCCTTGGGACAGTCCTCTAACTATGGCTACACCTTC

v_gene: TRBV7-2
j_gene: TRBJ2-6
abundance: NA
d_gene: NA
CDR3aa: CASSLTPRQGANVLTF
CDR3nt: TGTGCCAGCAGCCTCACGCCACGACAGGGGGCCAACGTCCTGACTTTC

v_gene: TRBV5-1
j_gene: TRBJ1-6
abundance: NA
d_gene: TRBD1
CDR3aa: CASSLIDRGRSPLHF
CDR3nt: TGCGCCAGCAGCTTGATAGACAGGGGGCGTTCACCCCTCCACTTT

v_gene: TRBV7-9
j_gene: TRBJ1-2
abundance: NA
d_gene: TRBD1
CDR3aa: CASSLRDSTNYGYTF
CDR3nt: TGTGCCAGCAGCTTACGGGACAGCACTAACTATGGCTACACCTTC

v_gene: TRBV2
j_gene: TRBJ2-7
abundance: NA
d_gene: NA
CDR3aa: CASSIRVSGYEQYF
CDR3nt: TGTGCCAGCAGTATTAGGGTGAGCGGCTACGAGCAGTACTTC

v_gene: TRBV9
j_gene: TRBJ1-2
abundance: NA
d_gene: TRBD1
CDR3aa: CASSVGQGGSYGYTF
CDR3nt: TGTGCCAGCAGCGTAGGACAGGGGGGATCCTATGGCTACACCTTC

v_gene: TRBV5-5
j_gene: TRBJ1-5
abundance: NA
d_gene: NA
CDR3aa: CASSPGGVAHQPQHF
CDR3nt: TGTGCCAGCAGCCCCGGGGGGGTTGCTCATCAGCCCCAGCATTTT

v_gene: TRBV5-1
j_gene: TRBJ2-2
abundance: few
d_gene: TRBD2
CDR3aa: CASSLRLAGGPDTGELFF
CDR3nt: TGCGCCAGCAGCTTGAGGCTAGCGGGGGGGCCGGACACCGGGGAGCTGTTTTTT